This TCR beta chain was identified during a study of Graves' ophthalmopathy and Graves' hyperthyroidism. This CDR3 contains 14 residues. Looked up from germline, CDR1 is SGHNT and CDR2 is YENEEA. Trimming left V 5 bases short and J 1 base short, with 12 bases between. The authors amplified TCR beta CDR3 regions, and they did so from RNA transcripts for repertoire sequencing. The first round was an RT-PCR with HTBI primers, and the second round was a multiplex PCR. TCRdb used MiXCR to reprocess the multiplex PCR reads, holding one entry per CDR3 protein. The sample gives some 200,000 distinct CDR3 sequences, over 25% of which show up once; 9.1% is in the top ten. Ten or more counts support this clonotype. Other autoimmune diseases, uncontrolled infections, pregnancy and lactation each led to patient exclusion.

The source of this sequence is a man in his fifties or sixties with Graves' ophthalmopathy. V usage is TRBV11-3 and J usage is TRBJ2-7, with D possibly being TRBD1 (6 bases). Sequencing was performed on peripheral blood. CDR3 amino acids: CASSIQGLSYEQYF. CDR3 DNA sequence: TGTGCCAGCAGCATACAGGGTTTGTCCTACGAGCAGTACTTC.